Following are 6 T cell receptor beta chains from one sample sequenced in a study of CXCR3-negative and CXCR3-positive naive CD8 T cells. Carrying UMI labels, the TRB cDNA libraries were prepared through 5' RACE. With the 5' RACE reads reprocessed, TCRdb shows one record per CDR3 protein and no DNA. Its table records 48,000 or so distinct CDR3 sequences. The specimen was memory CD8+ T cells from blood. These receptors all come from a human donor in good health. Some clones in this sample may be carry-over from other donors' samples.

This chain joins TRBV4-1 and TRBJ1-2. The CDR3 runs to 17 residues. CDR1 and CDR2 (germline): MGHRA, YSYEKL. The CDR3 here is CASSQDFESPAGYGYTF.

The rearrangement links TRBV7-9 to TRBJ1-1; TCRdb's D call, TRBD1, is unchecked because there is no DNA. CDR3 size: 15 residues. Per the germline V gene, CDR1 is SEHNR and CDR2 is FQNEAQ (reference sequence). CDR3 in amino acids: CASSLSGPVGTEAFF.

This chain connects TRBV5-1 to TRBJ1-1; TCRdb calls TRBD1, which cannot be checked without DNA. The germline V gene encodes CDR1 SGHRS and CDR2 YFSETQ. The CDR3 loop spans 15 amino acids. Here the CDR3 reads CASSLDGAGGTEAFF.

The V and J genes are TRBV6-5 and TRBJ1-4; TCRdb lists TRBD1, though no DNA is available to test this call. This CDR3 has 16 amino acids. Germline lookup yields CDR1 MNHEY and CDR2 SVGAGI. This chain's CDR3 is CASSYSPSTEIEKLFF.

The J gene is TRBJ2-1, the V gene TRBV28; the D gene TCRdb calls, TRBD2, cannot be checked with no DNA. CDR1 and CDR2 from the germline V gene are MDHEN and SYDVKM. This CDR3 region has 15 residues. The chain's CDR3 is CASSLGGSQYNEQFF. Full variable domain (rest looked up from reference TRBV28 and TRBJ2-1): DVKVTQSSRYLVKRTGEKVFLECVQDMDHENMFWYRQDPGLGLRLIYFSYDVKMKEKGDIPEGYSVSREKKERFSLILESASTNQTSMYLCASSLGGSQYNEQFFGPGTRLTVL.

V is TRBV27 and J is TRBJ2-3; lacking DNA, the TRBD1 call made by TCRdb goes unchecked. The CDR3 sequence is 17 residues long. Germline V gene data show CDR1 as MNHEY and CDR2 as SMNVEV (reference sequence). The chain's CDR3 is CASSAGTGVKGTDTQYF.